These 9 T cell receptor beta chains came from one sample sequenced in a study of T cell repertoires in cytomegalovirus infection. Their cognate antigens are unknown. One entry per CDR3 protein results from TCRdb running MiXCR on the reads. The sample has under 300,000 distinct CDR3 sequences, around 20% seen once; the top ten hold approximately 20%. This sample comprised cultured PBMCs, obtained from culture after CMV antigen stimulation. The origin of the receptors is a human donor in good health (CMV status not recorded). Some clones in this sample may be carry-over from other donors' samples.

The table lists this clonotype with many counts. The chain uses TRBV12-3 or TRBV12-4 and TRBJ1-4; D is ambiguous. Trimming shortened V by 7 bases and J by 0 bases, and 12 bases separated the two germline ends. The CDR3 runs 15 residues. Here the CDR3 DNA reads TGTGCCAGCACCCTGGGCCAGACAACTAATGAAAAACTGTTTTTT. Protein product: CASTLGQTTNEKLFF.

The chain has TRBV7-2 and TRBJ2-7; 9 bases line up with TRBD2. The CDR3 has 16 residues. CDR1 is SGHTA and CDR2 is FQGNSA in the germline V gene. The V segment lost 4 bases and the J segment 7 bases; nucleotides outside the gene matches: 14. The CDR3 nucleotides read TGTGCCAGCAGCTCCTTAGCGGGAGTATCCTCAGGGGAGCAGTACTTC. It yields the protein CASSSLAGVSSGEQYF.

This clonotype has only a few counts. The chain is built from TRBV30 and TRBJ2-3, with D maybe TRBD1 (6 bases). Deletions cut 1 base from V and 0 bases from J, with 8 bases between. Germline CDR1 GTSNPN, CDR2 SVGIG (reference sequence). The CDR3 is 14 residues long. The CDR3 here is CAWSEGGSTDTQYF. In DNA form, the CDR3 reads TGTGCCTGGAGTGAAGGGGGAAGCACAGATACGCAGTATTTT.

This clonotype was seen at least ten times. In nucleotides, the CDR3 is TGTGCCAGCAGCTTGATGGGTTATGAGCAGTTCTTC. It is translated as CASSLMGYEQFF. This chain joins TRBV7-2 and TRBJ2-1; D is unresolved. Between the trimmed V and J ends, which lost 3 bases and 8 bases, there was a span of 8 bases. CDR1 is SGHTA and CDR2 is FQGNSA in the germline V gene. CDR3 length: 12 amino acids.

This clonotype was detected a few times. The V and J genes are TRBV27 and TRBJ1-1; 11 nucleotides agree with TRBD1. The germline V gene has CDR1 MNHEY and CDR2 SMNVEV (reference sequence). V lost 5 bases, J lost 2 bases, and 4 bases stayed unmatched. The CDR3 contains 15 residues. The CDR3 nucleotides are TGTGCCAGCAGTGCCGGGACAGGGGGTAACACTGAAGCTTTCTTT. Its protein is CASSAGTGGNTEAFF.

The table lists this clonotype with a few counts. This chain uses TRBV6-5 with TRBJ1-2, with TRBD1 matching 10 bases. This CDR3 contains 15 residues. Per germline, CDR1 MNHEY and CDR2 SVGAGI. V lost 5 bases to trimming and J lost 7 bases; unmatched junction nucleotides: 10. CDR3 nucleotides: TGTGCCAGCAGTCCTCGGGGACAGGGGCGGGGTGGCTACACCTTC. It is translated as CASSPRGQGRGGYTF.

The V gene is TRBV6-5, the J gene TRBJ1-2; a possible D gene is TRBD1 (5 bases). V lost 2 bases, J lost 6 bases, and 13 bases lay in between. The CDR3 is 14 amino acids. The germline CDR1 and CDR2 sequences are MNHEY and SVGAGI. CDR3 residues: CASSYKGFLHGYTF. The CDR3 DNA sequence: TGTGCCAGCAGTTACAAGGGGTTTCTACATGGCTACACCTTC.

The V gene is TRBV6-6, the J gene TRBJ2-7; the D gene is possibly TRBD1 (5 bases). V was shortened by 6 bases and J by 5 bases, with 14 bases between the two germline ends. Looked up from germline, CDR1 is MNHNY and CDR2 is SVGAGI (reference sequence). This CDR3 has 13 residues. CDR3 nucleotides: TGTGCCAGCAGGTCGCCGGCAGGGAACGAGCAGTACTTC. Protein: CASRSPAGNEQYF.

This clonotype was detected a few times. The genes are TRBV7-8 and TRBJ2-2, with unresolved D. From germline, CDR1 is SGHVS and CDR2 FQNEAQ. Trimming left V 2 bases short and J 6 bases short, with 7 bases between. CDR3 length: 13 residues. This CDR3 reads CASSLSAPGELFF. DNA of the CDR3: TGTGCCAGCAGCTTATCGGCTCCCGGGGAGCTGTTTTTT.